These 16 T cell receptor beta chains were all obtained from the same sample, sequenced in a study of lymphopenia after photon versus proton radiotherapy. Profiling relied on immunoSEQ multiplex PCR, and the TCRdb table lists in-frame clones only, not all of them. The data contain about 39,000 clones, roughly 92% of them seen just once; the ten biggest clones take up about 16%. The sample consisted of peripheral blood, taken from a patient treated with photon-based radiotherapy. These receptors were taken from a man between 60 and 70 years old with cholangiocarcinoma.

This chain joins TRBV11-2 and TRBJ1-6; D unresolved. This CDR3 is 17 amino acids long. V was shortened by 3 bases and J by 0 bases, with 12 bases between the two germline ends. Germline CDR1 SGHAT, CDR2 FQNNGV. The CDR3 DNA follows: TGTGCCAGCAGCTTGGAGCGAACGAGCTCCTATAATTCACCCCTCCACTTT. Translating gives CASSLERTSSYNSPLHF.

The chain carries TRBV28 and TRBJ2-7; weak D call: TRBD1 (6 bases). This CDR3 is 16 amino acids long. Germline-derived CDR1 and CDR2 are MDHEN and SYDVKM. The ends were cut back, 6 bases at V and 7 bases at J, with 25 bases in the middle. CDR3 residues: CASSRPGHDPQEEQYF. CDR3 DNA sequence: TGTGCCAGCAGCAGACCGGGACACGACCCTCAGGAGGAGCAGTACTTC.

Comment on this clone: The same CDR3 arises from other DNA sequences in this sample as well. V is TRBV6-5 and J is TRBJ1-5; no firm D call. The germline gives CDR1 MNHEY, CDR2 SVGAGI. The ends were cut back, 6 bases at V and 1 base at J, with 10 bases in the middle. The CDR3 runs to 14 residues. CDR3 residues: CASRSGPSNQPQHF. The CDR3 DNA reads as TGTGCCAGCAGAAGCGGACCGAGCAATCAGCCCCAGCATTTT.

The chain links TRBV27 to TRBJ2-3; 10 bases fit TRBD2. The CDR3 is made up of 13 amino acids. The germline V gene encodes CDR1 MNHEY and CDR2 SMNVEV (reference sequence). V lost 5 bases and J lost 14; bases outside the gene matches: 10. CDR3 protein: CASSPQTSGQGYF. DNA for the CDR3: TGTGCCAGCAGTCCCCAGACTAGCGGGCAGGGGTATTTT.

The rearrangement links TRBV2 to TRBJ2-7; a possible D gene is TRBD1 (6 bases). The CDR3 is 13 residues long. CDR1 SNHLY and CDR2 FYNNEI come from the germline V gene. The V gene lost 6 bases and the J gene lost 3 bases, with 12 bases spanning the gap. For the CDR3, the DNA is TGTGCCAGCAGCCCACAGGGAATCTACGAGCAGTACTTC. It is translated as CASSPQGIYEQYF.

This clone was recorded a few times. The rearrangement uses TRBV20-1 and TRBJ1-4, with D hard to call. The V gene's germline CDR1 is DFQATT and CDR2 SNEGSKA (reference sequence). This CDR3 contains 11 residues. Trimming removed 4 bases from V and 12 bases from J, with 12 bases in between. CDR3 sequence reads: CSANSDLELFF. The CDR3, as DNA: TGCAGTGCTAATTCGGACCTAGAACTGTTTTTT.

This clone has a single count. CDR3 loop: CASSLSLYEQYF. The CDR3, as DNA: TGTGCCAGCAGTTTGAGCCTCTACGAGCAGTACTTC. The chain has TRBV28 and TRBJ2-7; D unclear. Germline V lookup: CDR1 MDHEN, CDR2 SYDVKM. Deletions cut 3 bases from V and 3 bases from J, with 6 bases between. The CDR3 totals 12 residues.

The chain has TRBV7-9 and TRBJ2-1; TRBD2 is a possible D gene (5 bases). The CDR3 is made up of 14 amino acids. The germline V gene encodes CDR1 SEHNR and CDR2 FQNEAQ (reference sequence). V lost 5 bases to trimming and J lost 6 bases, with 14 bases between them. This CDR3 reads CASSPSGKGNEQFF. CDR3 in DNA: TGTGCCAGCAGCCCCTCGGGGAAGGGCAATGAGCAGTTCTTC.

The chain is built from TRBV25-1 and TRBJ1-2; TRBD1 is a possible D gene (5 bases). Trimming took off 4 bases at V and 4 bases at J, with 10 bases between the two ends. The CDR3 is made up of 13 amino acids. CDR1 and CDR2 from the germline V gene are MGHDK and SYGVNS. The CDR3 DNA is TGTGCCAGCAGTGCCGGGACCGTCTATGGCTACACCTTC. This encodes CASSAGTVYGYTF.

The chain combines TRBV2 with TRBJ1-5, with D unclear. V was cut by 5 bases and J by 0 bases, with 11 bases left in between. Germline lookup yields CDR1 SNHLY and CDR2 FYNNEI. The CDR3 is made up of 15 amino acids. The DNA for the CDR3 is TGTGCCAGCAGTCCCTTACTGCGTAGCAATCAGCCCCAGCATTTT. It codes for CASSPLLRSNQPQHF.

J is TRBJ1-2 and V is TRBV9; possible D gene TRBD1, 5 bases. The V gene lost 5 bases and the J gene lost 6 bases, with 17 bases spanning the gap. This CDR3 has 14 amino acids. Germline V gene sequence: CDR1 SGDLS, CDR2 YYNGEE. Here the CDR3 reads CASSILEKGNGYTF. CDR3 nucleotide sequence: TGTGCCAGCAGTATCCTTGAGAAGGGGAATGGCTACACCTTC. Filled out from reference TRBV9 and TRBJ1-2, the complete variable domain reads DSGVTQTPKHLITATGQRVTLRCSPRSGDLSVYWYQQSLDQGLQFLIQYYNGEERAKGNILERFSAQQFPDLHSELNLSSLELGDSALYFCASSILEKGNGYTFGSGTRLTVV.

The chain uses TRBV2 and TRBJ2-3, with 7 bases fitting TRBD2. Per the germline V gene, CDR1 is SNHLY and CDR2 is FYNNEI. This CDR3 has 14 residues. Trimming removed 7 bases from V and 2 bases from J; junction bases left unmatched: 6. This chain's CDR3 is CASTPGLNTDTQYF. Written as DNA, the CDR3 is TGTGCCAGCACCCCGGGACTAAACACAGATACGCAGTATTTT. The complete variable domain, with remaining parts taken from reference TRBV2 and TRBJ2-3, reads EPEVTQTPSHQVTQMGQEVILRCVPISNHLYFYWYRQILGQKVEFLVSFYNNEISEKSEIFDDQFSVERPDGSNFTLKIRSTKLEDSAMYFCASTPGLNTDTQYFGPGTRLTVL.

The chain is built from TRBV5-1 and TRBJ2-1; TRBD2 is a possible D gene (5 bases). V was trimmed by 0 bases and J by 0 bases, leaving 13 bases between them. The CDR3 has 17 amino acids. In germline, CDR1 is SGHRS, CDR2 YFSETQ. The CDR3 DNA follows: TGCGCCAGCAGCTTGGGAGCCGGGGTAAGCTCCTACAATGAGCAGTTCTTC. Translated, it gives CASSLGAGVSSYNEQFF.

The rearrangement uses TRBV6-1 and TRBJ2-1, with 8 bases fitting TRBD2. This CDR3 region has 16 residues. Germline CDR1 is MNHNS and CDR2 is SASEGT. V lost 3 bases to trimming and J lost 7 bases; unmatched junction nucleotides: 11. The CDR3 bases are TGTGCCAGCAGTGAGTTGAATAGCGGGATTTCAAATGAGCAGTTCTTC. It yields the protein CASSELNSGISNEQFF.

Here the CDR3 DNA reads TGTGCCAGCAGGGCCCTCTCGAACACTGAAGCTTTCTTT. Its protein is CASRALSNTEAFF. This chain connects TRBV28 to TRBJ1-1; D is undetermined. The germline V gene has CDR1 MDHEN and CDR2 SYDVKM. V was clipped by 6 bases and J by 1 base, with 9 bases between them. The CDR3 is 13 amino acids.

This chain joins TRBV15 and TRBJ1-5, with D uncertain. The CDR3 has 14 amino acids. Trimming took off 0 bases at V and 6 bases at J, with 9 bases between the two ends. The germline gives CDR1 LNHNV, CDR2 YYDKDF (reference sequence). The CDR3 DNA reads as TGTGCCACCAGCAGAGATCTGGGGTTTCAGCCCCAGCATTTT. It encodes CATSRDLGFQPQHF.